This T cell receptor (beta chain) appears in the sequencing data of a study of CD8 T cells in ankylosing spondylitis. The CDR3 sequence is 13 residues long. Germline V gives CDR1 MDHEN, CDR2 SYDVKM. V was cut by 4 bases and J by 3 bases, with 9 bases left in between. In TCRdb, the 5' RACE reads were re-called with MiXCR into one record per CDR3 protein. The sample shows about 92,000 distinct CDR3 sequences, 8.8% of them seen only once. Study-level findings and limits: A TCR beta motif of roughly eight highly homologous variants appeared characteristic of ankylosing spondylitis blood. Clones linked to disease were reported to show significant enrichment in matched ankylosing spondylitis synovial fluid. The authors found the disease-linked clones to be CD8+ and relatively rare in peripheral blood.

This clonotype showed up many times. What it binds is unknown. The origin of this receptor is a male donor with ankylosing spondylitis or in good health (not recorded which). What was sequenced was blood, either unsorted or a sorted T cell fraction (not recorded which). The J gene is TRBJ1-1, the V gene TRBV28; D gene unclear. The chain's CDR3 is CASSSPLDTEAFF. In DNA form, the CDR3 reads TGTGCCAGCAGTTCCCCCCTGGACACTGAAGCTTTCTTT.